This T cell receptor (beta chain) was recovered during a study of cytomegalovirus exposure and HLA in healthy donors (dated by TCRdb to about 2017). Regarding the complete study: According to an earlier analysis of around 600 of the donors, about 179 million T cells yielded 90 million to 130 million unique TCR beta sequences and 276 Gb of sequence data. About 300 gigabases of sequencing data and approximately 93 million unique TCR sequences were included in an early release covering several hundred HLA-typed donors. The genetic ancestry cluster associated with self-reported Caucasian donors included 81% of the 398 genotyped donors. The study aimed to test whether cataloging public T cell receptors could reveal signatures of past pathogen exposure. The study used immunosequencing to profile the T cell repertoires of approximately 630 subjects and linked those repertoires to cytomegalovirus serostatus. In addition to the first cohort of roughly 670 subjects, a separate validation cohort of 120 different subjects was used. To predict cytomegalovirus infection status, the study brought together high-throughput TCR immunosequencing, statistical association of individual TCRs with disease status, and machine learning. A later analysis re-examined previously published TCR beta repertoires from 500 to 700 donors and added high-resolution HLA genotyping to investigate patterns of TCR occurrence. The later analysis used no new phenotypic data to find candidate immune exposures, relying instead on TCR beta sequences and their occurrence across donors. An earlier analysis of around 640 of the donors used high-throughput TCR beta sequencing to judge whether each TCR beta V gene segment behaved as functional or pseudogenic. Donor age, sex, ethnicity and CMV serostatus were collected together with the repertoire data. Genome-wide SNP genotypes for about 60% of the roughly 700 donors were used in a later genetic analysis, which treated that subset as a discovery cohort. All discovery cohort repertoires had been generated on a single sequencing platform. Both class I and class II loci were covered by HLA typing, at four-digit resolution. The number of typed donors differed by locus: roughly 629-640 for A, B, C, DRB1 and DQB1; some 540 for DQA1; around 580 for DPA1; and 400 to 480 for DPB1. Four to six DR-DQ haplotypes were handled as single units for association and clustering because linkage in the cohort was strong. Among some 400 genotyped donors of the cohort, an average of around 220,000 unique TCR beta nucleotide sequences was sequenced per donor, of which 15% to 20% were non-productive. The paper as a whole reports these results and caveats: While some public TCRs were present in many individuals, most TCR sequences turned up only very rarely across donors. The classifier was reported to diagnose cytomegalovirus status with high specificity and sensitivity in both the original and validation cohorts. Presence/absence analyses assumed roughly uniform sequencing depth across donors, an assumption that may not hold. Over 15 rarely observed V segments, including chromosome 9 orphons, were excluded from the earlier analysis of some 590 of the donors because counts were too low. In the study, 150 to 200 TCR beta chains were listed as associated with cytomegalovirus. Only TCR beta chains were sequenced in this cohort, and the absence of alpha or paired-chain data limited detectable features. In a later genetic analysis, a missense DCLRE1C variant was associated with V-gene and J-gene trimming of TCR beta chains, and the association was replicated in an independent cohort. Because HLA typing was unavailable for some donors at each locus, only the typed subset was used in association tests. According to the authors, the approach could potentially be generalized to other disease states and immunological phenotypes. A group of highly shared sequence variants was considered likely to be a technical artifact of the sequencing pipeline. In an earlier analysis of fewer than 750 of the donors, most TCR beta V segments were observed in productive rearrangements about 87% or about 30% of the time, broadly matching IMGT annotations. A further reported finding was that TCR beta sequences accurately predicted the HLA-A and HLA-B alleles for most subjects in the first cohort. Immune exposure information for the cohort was limited to CMV serostatus. A later analysis found that most CMV-associated TCR beta chains appeared HLA-restricted, with HLA associations seemingly driven largely by CMV exposure. A later genetic analysis reported fewer N-insertions in productive TCRs among donors in an Asian-associated ancestry cluster than the roughly 700-donor mean. According to a later analysis, parvovirus B19, influenza, CMV and Epstein-Barr virus appeared linked to several top co-occurrence clusters. Because the 87-base-pair reads could not distinguish some IMGT-functional V segments, including TRBV6-2 and TRBV6-3, those segments were excluded. Linkage disequilibrium might explain the correlated functional status among segregating V segments, but an unknown experimental factor could not be ruled out. In vitro tests confirmed that three of the cytomegalovirus-associated TCR beta chains recognize cytomegalovirus antigens. When HLA alleles, especially DR and DQ, strongly co-occurred, TCR associations were difficult to assign to individual alleles. A later analysis found that TCR association rates varied across HLA loci, with DRB1 alleles showing the most associated TCRs and HLA-C alleles the fewest. At a false discovery rate of 0.05, a later analysis linked 16,951 TCR beta sequences to specific HLA alleles. In a later analysis, HLA-associated TCR beta chains showed more clonal expansion and lower generation probabilities than non-associated chains that were equally common.

The cohort consisted of 666 healthy bone marrow donors. Cohort members were all nominally healthy when sampled, although unrecorded immune exposures were likely present. The donor tested CMV seropositive and was one of the 289 seropositive cohort members. A peripheral blood sample was collected from each donor, and TCR beta sequencing was performed on peripheral blood mononuclear cells. Genomic DNA extraction from the blood cell samples was performed with the Qiagen DNeasy Blood Extraction Kit. The library was made by the immunoSEQ multiplex PCR assay. For the multiplex PCR, a mixture combining 60 forward primers for TCR Vbeta segments and 13 reverse primers for TCR Jbeta segments was used. Amplification of the CDR3 region of rearranged TCR beta genes was performed with a multiplex PCR assay on genomic DNA. Amplified TCR beta libraries were sequenced as 87-base-pair reads on the Illumina HiSeq System. In the paper's pipeline: In a later analysis, tens of millions of unique TCR beta chains were counted across the 500 to 850 repertoires, and roughly 9.9 million of these chains were shared by at least two donors. A nearest-neighbor algorithm error-corrected the raw reads and collapsed the reads into unique sequences, merging closely related sequences to remove PCR and sequencing errors. To assign V, D and J gene segments, CDR3 sequences were aligned to IMGT reference sequences. For a sequence to be retained, a match of at least six nucleotides to both a V gene segment and a J gene segment was required. A rearrangement was called productive if the CDR3 had no stop codons and remained in frame with V and J, and every other rearrangement was called non-productive. Following IMGT convention, CDR3 was defined as the stretch from the second conserved V-encoded cysteine up to the conserved J-encoded phenylalanine. Sequences without an unambiguous match to a single V gene segment were excluded from the earlier analysis of approximately 560 of the donors. An earlier analysis of 450 to 650 of the donors called V segments functional above 56.7% productive rearrangements and segregating when the between-donor standard deviation exceeded 5%. To diagnose cytomegalovirus status from the catalog of TCR beta chain sequences, a statistical classification framework was built. In a later analysis, V and J genes were assigned by comparing TCR nucleotide sequences against IMGT/GENE-DB human TR gene sequences. A later analysis assigned CDR3 sequences and most-parsimonious VDJ recombination scenarios with the TCRdist pipeline. In a later analysis, each TCR beta chain was defined by its CDR3 amino acid sequence together with its V-gene family, and reads lacking a unique V-gene family were excluded. In a later analysis, nearly 600 highly shared, low-generation-probability nucleotide sequences were removed to address suspected cross-contamination and a sequencing artifact. A later analysis calculated a clonal expansion index for each public chain from normalized within-repertoire ranks of inferred template counts. In a later analysis, generation probabilities were computed using a VDJ recombination model fitted to out-of-frame rearrangements, and the results were checked against IGoR. In a later analysis, TCR-TCR, TCR-HLA and TCR-CMV co-occurrence was scored with hypergeometric tests, and a repertoire-size bias correction was applied to TCR pairs. In a later analysis, false discovery rates were estimated by permuting HLA or CMV assignments 20 times. In a later analysis, co-occurring TCRs were grouped using DBSCAN, and TCRdist sequence similarity was added for clustering within HLA-allele-positive subsets. Repertoires with fewer than 30,000 or more than 120,000 public chains, plus five repertoires with anomalous nucleotide sharing, were excluded from co-occurrence clustering. TCRdb took over this immuneACCESS table, retaining in-frame rearrangements with V and J assigned. Such tables are incomplete; in checked studies, under half of the missing clones stem from an unresolved V gene, and the remainder is unexplained. That table is the source of V, J and clone size, and D and trimming were worked out from the DNA. For this sample there are about 160,000 clones; roughly 65% appear just once. 4.7% of the sample belongs to the ten largest clones.

In regard to this clone: Its antigen specificity is not known. It has no much larger one-base neighbor in the sample; base qualities were not kept.

According to the germline V gene (reference sequence), CDR1 reads MNHEY and CDR2 reads SMNVEV. Ends trimmed: V by 4 bases, J by 3 bases; bases unmatched to a gene: 5. The CDR3, from cysteine to phenylalanine, totals 15 residues. Only CDR3 DNA is held: 45 bases, read in frame from base 1. This clonotype originated in a man younger than 35 in good health and CMV-seropositive. The sequenced material came from PBMCs. This chain is built from TRBV27 and TRBJ1-4; 7 central bases correspond to TRBD1. The base sequence is TGTGCCAGCAGTTCCATCGGGACAGCTAATGAAAAACTGTTTTTT. This translates into CASSSIGTANEKLFF.